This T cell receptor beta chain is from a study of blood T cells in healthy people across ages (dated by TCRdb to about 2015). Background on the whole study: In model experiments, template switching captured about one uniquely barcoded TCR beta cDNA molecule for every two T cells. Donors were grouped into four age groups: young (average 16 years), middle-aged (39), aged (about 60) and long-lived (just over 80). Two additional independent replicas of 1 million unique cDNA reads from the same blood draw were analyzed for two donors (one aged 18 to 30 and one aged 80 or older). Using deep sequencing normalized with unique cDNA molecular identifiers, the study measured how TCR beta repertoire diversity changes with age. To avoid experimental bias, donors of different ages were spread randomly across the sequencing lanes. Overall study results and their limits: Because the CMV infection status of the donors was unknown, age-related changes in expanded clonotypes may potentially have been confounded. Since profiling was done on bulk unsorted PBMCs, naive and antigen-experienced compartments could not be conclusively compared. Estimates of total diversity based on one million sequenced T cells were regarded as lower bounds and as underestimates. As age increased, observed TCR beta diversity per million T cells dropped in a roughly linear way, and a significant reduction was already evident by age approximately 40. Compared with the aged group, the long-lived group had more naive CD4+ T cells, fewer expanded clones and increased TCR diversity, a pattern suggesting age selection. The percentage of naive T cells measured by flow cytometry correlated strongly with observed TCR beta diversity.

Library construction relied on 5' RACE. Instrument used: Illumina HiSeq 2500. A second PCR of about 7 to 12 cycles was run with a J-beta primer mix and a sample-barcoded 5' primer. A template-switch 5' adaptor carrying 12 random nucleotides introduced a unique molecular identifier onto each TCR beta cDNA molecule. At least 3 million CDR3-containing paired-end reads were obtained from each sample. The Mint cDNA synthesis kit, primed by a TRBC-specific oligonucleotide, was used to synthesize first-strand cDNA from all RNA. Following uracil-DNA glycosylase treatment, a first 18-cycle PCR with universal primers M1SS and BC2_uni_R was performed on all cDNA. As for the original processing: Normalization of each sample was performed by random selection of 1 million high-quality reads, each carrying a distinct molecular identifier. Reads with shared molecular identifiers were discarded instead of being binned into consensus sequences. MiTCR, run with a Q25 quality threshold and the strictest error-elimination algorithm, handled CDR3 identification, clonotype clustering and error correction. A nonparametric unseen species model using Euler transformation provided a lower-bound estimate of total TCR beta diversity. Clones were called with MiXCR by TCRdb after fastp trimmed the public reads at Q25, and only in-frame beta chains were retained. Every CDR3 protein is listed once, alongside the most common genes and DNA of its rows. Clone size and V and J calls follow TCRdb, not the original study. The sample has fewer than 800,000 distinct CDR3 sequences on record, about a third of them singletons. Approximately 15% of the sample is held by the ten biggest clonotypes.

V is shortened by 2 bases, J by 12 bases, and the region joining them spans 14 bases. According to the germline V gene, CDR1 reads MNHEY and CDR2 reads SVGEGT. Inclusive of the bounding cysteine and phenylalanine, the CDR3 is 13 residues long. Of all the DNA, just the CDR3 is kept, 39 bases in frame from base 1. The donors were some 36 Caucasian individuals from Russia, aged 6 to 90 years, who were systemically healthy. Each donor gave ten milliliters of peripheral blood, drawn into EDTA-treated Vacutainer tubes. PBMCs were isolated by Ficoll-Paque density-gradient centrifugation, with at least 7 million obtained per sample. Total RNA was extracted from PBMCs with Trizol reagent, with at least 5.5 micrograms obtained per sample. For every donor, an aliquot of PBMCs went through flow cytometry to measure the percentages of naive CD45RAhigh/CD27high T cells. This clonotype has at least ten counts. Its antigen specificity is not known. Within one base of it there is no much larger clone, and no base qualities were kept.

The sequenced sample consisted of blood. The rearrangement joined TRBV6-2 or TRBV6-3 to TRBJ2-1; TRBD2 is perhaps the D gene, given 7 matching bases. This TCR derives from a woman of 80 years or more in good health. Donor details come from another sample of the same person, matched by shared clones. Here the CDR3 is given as CASSYGGAPRQFF. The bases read TGTGCCAGCAGTTACGGGGGGGCCCCCCGGCAGTTCTTC.